Presented here are 19 T cell receptor beta chains from one specimen sequenced in a study of neurological immune-mediated disorders. Regarding time point: longitudinal time-point 1 (baseline). TCRdb re-analysed the 5' RACE reads in MiXCR, keeping a single row per CDR3 protein. The repertoire has around 37,000 distinct CDR3 sequences, 3% to 3.5% of them found once; the top ten carry around 7.7%. Sequences were obtained from PBMCs. The receptor set was obtained from a woman between 55 and 75 years old with multiple sclerosis.

The chain recombines TRBV7-6 with TRBJ1-5; D possibly corresponds to TRBD1 (5 bases). Germline V lookup: CDR1 SGHVS, CDR2 FNYEAQ. Deletions cut 5 bases from V and 2 bases from J, with 13 bases between. CDR3 length: 15 residues. The CDR3 nucleotides read TGTGCCAGCAGCCCTGCGGCAGGGCGCAATCAGCCCCAGCATTTT. It encodes CASSPAAGRNQPQHF.

This clonotype was counted at least ten times. The V call is TRBV11-2, the J call TRBJ2-1, with 7 bases identical to TRBD2. This CDR3 comprises 19 residues. Germline trimming cut 1 base from V and 1 base from J; bases unmatched to any gene: 13. The V gene's germline CDR1 is SGHAT and CDR2 FQNNGV. The CDR3 sequence is CASSLGRKVAGLSYNEQFF. DNA for the CDR3: TGTGCCAGCAGCTTAGGTAGGAAGGTAGCGGGCTTATCCTACAATGAGCAGTTCTTC.

The sample holds many counts of this clonotype. In DNA form, the CDR3 reads TGTGCCAGCAGTCACCCACCGGGGCAAGAGACCCAGTACTTC. Translating gives CASSHPPGQETQYF. The chain uses TRBV6-5 and TRBJ2-5; perhaps TRBD2 as D (5 bases). Germline V gives CDR1 MNHEY, CDR2 SVGAGI. The V and J ends lost 5 bases and 2 bases respectively, with 12 bases between them. CDR3 size: 14 residues.

This clonotype was recorded many times. DNA of the CDR3: TGTGCCAGCAGCTTGGAAGCGGCAGGGATCTCTGGGGCCAACGTCCTGACTTTC. Translated, it gives CASSLEAAGISGANVLTF. The chain carries TRBV5-5 and TRBJ2-6; possibly TRBD1 or TRBD2 for D (5 bases each). Germline CDR1 SGHKS, CDR2 YYEKEE (reference sequence). The CDR3 runs to 18 residues. Deletions cut 0 bases from V and 0 bases from J, with 13 bases between.

This clonotype was recorded many times. The J gene is TRBJ1-1, the V gene TRBV9; 7 bases line up with TRBD1. J lost 4 bases, V lost 3 bases, and 15 bases had no gene match. Germline V gene sequence: CDR1 SGDLS, CDR2 YYNGEE. The CDR3 loop spans 17 amino acids. CDR3 bases: TGTGCCAGCAGCGGAACTACTACCGGGACAGCGAGCACTGAAGCTTTCTTT. Residues: CASSGTTTGTASTEAFF.

This clonotype was found many times. V usage is TRBV14 and J usage is TRBJ1-6, with D maybe TRBD1 (5 bases). The V and J ends lost 2 bases and 5 bases respectively, with 13 bases between them. Germline CDR1 reads SGHDN; CDR2 reads FVKESK. This CDR3 region has 16 residues. For the CDR3, the DNA is TGTGCCAGCAGCCAACGGTTAGGGGCGGATAATTCACCCCTCCACTTT. Encoded protein: CASSQRLGADNSPLHF.

This clonotype was seen many times. The V gene is TRBV20-1, the J gene TRBJ1-2; tentative D call: TRBD1 (5 bases). Germline CDR1 DFQATT, CDR2 SNEGSKA (reference sequence). The CDR3 runs 16 residues. Trimming took off 1 base at V and 0 bases at J, with 15 bases between the two ends. The CDR3 nucleotides are TGCAGTGCTAGAGCCCCGAGGGGCAGTACTAACTATGGCTACACCTTC. This gives the protein CSARAPRGSTNYGYTF.

V and J are TRBV3-1 and TRBJ2-1; possibly TRBD2 for D (6 bases). The V end was cut by 0 bases, the J end by 4 bases, with 13 bases between. Germline V lookup: CDR1 LGHDT, CDR2 YNNKEL (reference sequence). The CDR3 covers 16 residues. The CDR3 DNA is TGTGCCAGCAGCCAAGACCTTCCGGGACTTTACAATGAGCAGTTCTTC. Translating it yields CASSQDLPGLYNEQFF.

This clonotype has ten or more counts. The genes are TRBV9 and TRBJ1-4; D unclear. CDR3 length: 15 residues. Germline V CDR1 and CDR2: SGDLS, YYNGEE. V lost 4 bases and J 2 bases, leaving 12 bases between the germline ends. The CDR3 protein is CASSPGLGTNEKLFF. DNA for the CDR3: TGTGCCAGCAGCCCTGGTTTGGGCACTAATGAAAAACTGTTTTTT.

This clonotype was picked up many times. The chain has TRBV29-1 and TRBJ2-7, with D hard to call. Germline values: CDR1 SQVTM, CDR2 ANQGSEA. This CDR3 is built from 8 residues. CDR3 loop: CILDLRYF. The CDR3, as DNA: TGCATACTCGATCTGCGGTACTTC.

This clonotype was recorded at least ten times. The genes are TRBV11-2 and TRBJ1-6; no reliable D call. This CDR3 region has 17 residues. CDR1 and CDR2 from the germline V gene are SGHAT and FQNNGV. With 2 bases removed from V and 6 bases from J, the gap between germline ends came to 17 bases. CDR3 DNA: TGTGCCAGCAGCTTAATCAGCATGGGAGCCAGTAATTCACCCCTCCACTTT. It encodes CASSLISMGASNSPLHF.

This clonotype was observed many times. The chain couples TRBV20-1 to TRBJ1-5; D uncertain. This CDR3 has 13 amino acids. V lost 0 bases and J lost 7, with 10 bases in between. In germline, CDR1 is DFQATT, CDR2 SNEGSKA (reference sequence). The CDR3 nucleotides are TGCAGTGCTAGAGATGGAGTAAGACAGCCCCAGCATTTT. It encodes CSARDGVRQPQHF.

This clonotype was seen at least ten times. The chain combines TRBV29-1 with TRBJ2-3; the D gene could be TRBD1 or TRBD2 (5 bases each). Trimming left V 7 bases short and J 5 bases short, with 16 bases between. The CDR3 extends over 13 amino acids. The germline gives CDR1 SQVTM, CDR2 ANQGSEA. The CDR3 spells CSESKGRGDTQYF. The CDR3 DNA sequence: TGCAGCGAAAGTAAGGGGAGAGGAGATACGCAGTATTTT.

This clonotype was found many times. This chain uses TRBV9 with TRBJ1-6, with 8 nucleotides matching TRBD1. Germline CDR1 is SGDLS and CDR2 is YYNGEE. This CDR3 spans 15 amino acids. The junction had 6 bases not matched to a gene; V was cut back by 4 bases and J by 6 bases. In DNA, the CDR3 is TGTGCCAGCAGCACAGGACAGGGAACTAATTCACCCCTCCACTTT. The encoded protein is CASSTGQGTNSPLHF. The entire variable domain, with the rest obtained from reference TRBV9 and TRBJ1-6, is as follows: DSGVTQTPKHLITATGQRVTLRCSPRSGDLSVYWYQQSLDQGLQFLIQYYNGEERAKGNILERFSAQQFPDLHSELNLSSLELGDSALYFCASSTGQGTNSPLHFGNGTRLTVT.

This clonotype was counted a few times. No conserved phenylalanine or tryptophan ends this CDR3, so it is likely a read error. The rearrangement links TRBV7-2 to TRBJ2-5; possible D gene TRBD1, 5 bases. Germline CDR1 SGHTA, CDR2 FQGNSA. With 5 bases removed from V and 5 bases from J, the gap between germline ends came to 18 bases. The CDR3 loop spans 15 amino acids. In nucleotides, the CDR3 is TGTGCCAGCAGCCCCCATGGTGCCTCAGGGGAGACCCAGTACAAC. This codes for CASSPHGASGETQYN.

The table lists this clonotype with many counts. This chain uses TRBV5-1 with TRBJ1-1, with 7 positions matching TRBD1. The CDR3 sequence is 17 residues long. Unmatched junction bases numbered 12, after V lost 3 bases and J lost 1 base. Per germline, CDR1 SGHRS and CDR2 YFSETQ. The DNA for the CDR3 is TGCGCCAGCAGCTGGACCCGAAGACAGGGACGGAACACTGAAGCTTTCTTT. This gives the protein CASSWTRRQGRNTEAFF.

This clonotype has ten or more counts. This rearrangement joins TRBV11-2 to TRBJ2-3; no definite D call. Trimming removed 4 bases from V and 6 bases from J, with 8 bases in between. In germline, CDR1 is SGHAT, CDR2 FQNNGV. The CDR3 covers 12 residues. The DNA of the CDR3 is TGTGCCAGCAGCTACGTGGGGGATACGCAGTATTTT. It is translated as CASSYVGDTQYF.

This clonotype was detected a few times. V usage is TRBV12-3 or TRBV12-4 and J usage is TRBJ2-6; 10 positions agree with TRBD1. The junction had 3 bases not matched to a gene; V was cut back by 5 bases and J by 2 bases. The CDR3 spans 16 residues. The CDR3 protein is CASSRQGAAGANVLTF. For the CDR3, the DNA is TGTGCCAGCAGTCGACAGGGGGCGGCTGGGGCCAACGTCCTGACTTTC.

This clonotype appeared a few times. A much larger clone differs from this one at a single base, so this may be a read error. V usage is TRBV5-1 and J usage is TRBJ1-1; D unclear. V lost 1 base and J lost 1, with 5 bases in between. This CDR3 comprises 13 residues. CDR1 and CDR2 (germline): SGHRS, YFSETQ. The CDR3 sequence: CASSLIENTEAFF. As DNA, the CDR3 is TGCGCCAGCAGCTTGATCGAGAACACTGAAGCTTTCTTT.